Shown below are 32 T cell receptor beta chains from a single sample sequenced in a study of T cell responses to AZD1222 COVID-19 vaccine. The table came from immunoSEQ multiplex PCR; TCRdb's copy has only in-frame clones and leaves some out. The sample comprises fewer than 300,000 clones, 93% of which are singletons, and roughly 0.51% rests with the top ten. Sequenced material: peripheral blood, taken on day 0 of AZD1222 vaccination. Receptor source: an adult in good health.

The rearrangement uses TRBV24-1 and TRBJ2-1; D is unclear. Germline V gene lookup returns CDR1 KGHDR and CDR2 SFDVKD. The CDR3 loop spans 11 amino acids. The ends were cut back, 5 bases at V and 7 bases at J, with 5 bases in the middle. For the CDR3, the DNA is TGTGCCACCAGTGCCTTTAATGAGCAGTTCTTC. This gives the protein CATSAFNEQFF.

The V gene is TRBV7-8, the J gene TRBJ2-5; 9 bases line up with TRBD2. V lost 1 base, J lost 1 base, and 7 bases stayed unmatched. Per germline, CDR1 SGHVS and CDR2 FQNEAQ. This CDR3 spans 17 amino acids. The CDR3 here is CASSLVLAGVFQETQYF. For the CDR3, the DNA is TGTGCCAGCAGCTTAGTTTTAGCGGGGGTGTTCCAAGAGACCCAGTACTTC.

The chain carries TRBV5-1 and TRBJ2-2; tentative D call: TRBD1 (6 bases). Germline V gives CDR1 SGHRS, CDR2 YFSETQ. This CDR3 is built from 16 residues. V was shortened by 0 bases and J by 0 bases, with 9 bases between the two germline ends. This chain's CDR3 is CASSLVEGANTGELFF. CDR3 nucleotide sequence: TGCGCCAGCAGCTTGGTTGAGGGGGCGAACACCGGGGAGCTGTTTTTT.

The chain recombines TRBV6-5 with TRBJ1-6, with no clear D. V dropped 0 bases and J dropped 8 bases, with 8 bases sitting between them. Germline-derived CDR1 and CDR2 are MNHEY and SVGAGI. CDR3 length: 14 residues. CDR3 nucleotides: TGTGCCAGCAGTTACTCGAACAACTATTCACCCCTCCACTTT. This codes for CASSYSNNYSPLHF.

The chain is built from TRBV3-1 (or the pseudogene TRBV3-2) and TRBJ2-2; no definite D call. Per germline, CDR1 LGHDT and CDR2 YNNKEL (reference sequence). Trimming removed 4 bases from V and 5 bases from J, with 11 bases in between. This CDR3 has 14 residues. This CDR3 reads CASSRGRLTGELFF. For the CDR3, the DNA is TGTGCCAGCAGCCGCGGAAGGTTGACCGGGGAGCTGTTTTTT.

The chain recombines TRBV6-2 or TRBV6-3 with TRBJ2-2; no definite D call. Germline assignment: CDR1 MNHEY and CDR2 SVGEGT. Deletions cut 0 bases from V and 3 bases from J, with 17 bases between. The CDR3 length is 18 residues. Here the CDR3 reads CASSYSTTSVQYTGELFF. The CDR3 DNA is TGTGCCAGCAGTTACTCCACAACGTCAGTACAGTACACCGGGGAGCTGTTTTTT.

The J gene is TRBJ2-7, the V gene TRBV28; 8 bases are a match to TRBD1. The CDR3 contains 16 residues. Germline CDR1 and CDR2: MDHEN and SYDVKM. The J segment lost 7 bases and the V segment lost 1 base, leaving 12 bases of the junction unmatched. The CDR3 bases are TGTGCCAGCAGTTTATCGCCAGGGGGCGGTCGAAGGGAGCAGTACTTC. Translating it yields CASSLSPGGGRREQYF.

This clone was seen a single time. CDR3 DNA sequence: TGCGCCAGCAGCCAAGACAAAGATACGCAGTATTTT. Translation: CASSQDKDTQYF. The V call is TRBV4-3, the J call TRBJ2-3; D is unresolved. CDR3 length: 12 amino acids. V gave up 0 bases and J gave up 5 bases, with 3 bases separating them. CDR1 and CDR2 from the germline V gene are LGHNA and YSLEER.

On this clone: This sample includes further DNA sequences coding for the same CDR3. The V call is TRBV6-5, the J call TRBJ1-1; TRBD1 matches 8 bases. V lost 2 bases, J lost 1 base, and 0 bases stayed unmatched. This CDR3 is 14 amino acids long. In germline, CDR1 is MNHEY, CDR2 SVGAGI. The CDR3 coding sequence is TGTGCCAGCAGTTACGGGACAGGGAACACTGAAGCTTTCTTT. Amino acids: CASSYGTGNTEAFF.

The rearrangement links TRBV28 to TRBJ2-5, with 8 bases aligning to TRBD1. Germline loops: CDR1 MDHEN, CDR2 SYDVKM. V gave up 1 base and J gave up 4 bases; unmatched junction bases: 8. This CDR3 is built from 16 residues. CDR3 bases: TGTGCCAGCAGTTTATACGGACAGGGTGAGGGAGAGACCCAGTACTTC. Its translation: CASSLYGQGEGETQYF.

The V and J genes are TRBV14 and TRBJ2-1; the D gene is possibly TRBD2 (5 bases). The CDR3 contains 17 residues. V lost 0 bases to trimming and J lost 7 bases, with 19 bases between them. Germline V CDR1 and CDR2: SGHDN, FVKESK. CDR3 bases: TGTGCCAGCAGCCAAGACTTGTGGGGAGTTTTCCGGAATGAGCAGTTCTTC. Protein product: CASSQDLWGVFRNEQFF.

The V call is TRBV19, the J call TRBJ2-2; D tentatively reads TRBD1 or TRBD2 (5 bases each). V shed 2 bases and J shed 7 bases, with 11 bases lying between them. Germline CDR1 is LNHDA and CDR2 is SQIVND (reference sequence). The CDR3 runs 14 residues. The DNA of the CDR3 is TGTGCCAGTAGTATAACCGGGGCGGACGGGGAGCTGTTTTTT. Its protein product is CASSITGADGELFF.

This clone was seen a single time. The chain couples TRBV7-6 to TRBJ2-2, with 10 bases that match TRBD1. The ends lost 2 bases at V and 5 bases at J; junction bases unmatched: 8. CDR3 size: 17 residues. Germline values: CDR1 SGHVS, CDR2 FNYEAQ. The CDR3 DNA is TGTGCCAGCAGCTTATTCGGGACAGGGGTCGAAACCGGGGAGCTGTTTTTT. Translation: CASSLFGTGVETGELFF.

J is TRBJ1-1 and V is TRBV7-9, with D maybe TRBD1 (5 bases). V lost 2 bases, J lost 1 base, and 8 bases lay in between. The CDR3 length is 14 residues. CDR1 is SEHNR and CDR2 is FQNEAQ in the germline V gene (reference sequence). CDR3 nucleotide sequence: TGTGCCAGCAGCTTAATAGGGACGAACACTGAAGCTTTCTTT. As protein: CASSLIGTNTEAFF.

The chain recombines TRBV11-2 with TRBJ2-2, with 13 bases that match TRBD2. In germline, CDR1 is SGHAT, CDR2 FQNNGV. The CDR3 consists of 17 residues. V trimming: 5 bases; J trimming: 2 bases; junction bases outside the gene matches: 5. The CDR3 nucleotides read TGTGCCAGCAGCACGGGACTAGCGGGACATAACACCGGGGAGCTGTTTTTT. Protein: CASSTGLAGHNTGELFF.

The chain uses TRBV15 and TRBJ2-3; the match to TRBD2 covers 7 bases. The V gene's germline CDR1 is LNHNV and CDR2 YYDKDF (reference sequence). Trimming took 0 bases from V and 4 from J; bases not matched to a gene: 7. The CDR3 spans 16 residues. In DNA, the CDR3 is TGTGCCACCAGCAGAGATCAAACGGGGGGATCAGATACGCAGTATTTT. This encodes CATSRDQTGGSDTQYF.

The V call is TRBV2, the J call TRBJ2-3; possible D gene TRBD1, 6 bases. V lost 7 bases, J lost 5 bases, and 16 bases lay in between. The germline V gene encodes CDR1 SNHLY and CDR2 FYNNEI. The CDR3 is 14 amino acids. CDR3 loop: CASKSQGYLDTQYF. Here the CDR3 DNA reads TGTGCCAGCAAGTCCCAGGGGTATTTAGATACGCAGTATTTT.

CDR3 sequence (DNA): TGTGCCAGCAGTCGTCCTGATAGCGGGAGGGGTGAGCAGTTCTTC. It is translated as CASSRPDSGRGEQFF. This chain joins TRBV27 and TRBJ2-1, with 11 bases aligning to TRBD2. The germline gives CDR1 MNHEY, CDR2 SMNVEV (reference sequence). The CDR3 runs 15 residues. Losses at the gene ends were 5 bases for V and 9 bases for J; bases not matched to a gene: 9.

The J gene is TRBJ2-2, the V gene TRBV4-1; a weak D match, TRBD2 (6 bases). Germline CDR1 is MGHRA and CDR2 is YSYEKL. The CDR3 runs to 16 residues. Trimming removed 0 bases from V and 5 bases from J, with 13 bases in between. CDR3 sequence (DNA): TGCGCCAGCAGCCAAGACGAGGGGAGGCGTACCGGGGAGCTGTTTTTT. This gives the protein CASSQDEGRRTGELFF.

This chain connects TRBV19 to TRBJ2-2; D possibly corresponds to TRBD2 (5 bases). CDR3 size: 14 residues. Germline CDR1 LNHDA, CDR2 SQIVND (reference sequence). With 3 bases removed from V and 6 bases from J, the gap between germline ends came to 11 bases. CDR3 amino acids: CASSITSSPGELFF. The CDR3 DNA reads TGTGCCAGTAGTATCACTTCTAGCCCCGGGGAGCTGTTTTTT.

CDR3 sequence: CSVLAGGPREQFF. The CDR3 DNA is TGCAGCGTTCTAGCGGGAGGGCCCCGAGAGCAGTTCTTC. The chain joins TRBV29-1 to TRBJ2-1; 12 nucleotides align to TRBD2. With 5 bases clipped from V and 10 bases from J, the junction kept 6 bases outside the gene matches. The CDR3 has 13 residues. Per the germline V gene, CDR1 is SQVTM and CDR2 is ANQGSEA.

The chain has TRBV28 and TRBJ2-6; a weak D match, TRBD1 (7 bases). Germline loops: CDR1 MDHEN, CDR2 SYDVKM. The V gene lost 2 bases and the J gene lost 3 bases, with 11 bases spanning the gap. The CDR3 contains 16 residues. CDR3 in DNA: TGTGCCAGCAGTTTAGGGGGGACAGTTGGGGCCAACGTCCTGACTTTC. Its protein product is CASSLGGTVGANVLTF.

V is TRBV9 and J is TRBJ2-2; D uncertain. The CDR3 extends over 15 amino acids. V lost 0 bases, J lost 11 bases, and 17 bases lay in between. Germline CDR1 and CDR2: SGDLS and YYNGEE. In DNA form, the CDR3 reads TGTGCCAGCAGCGTAGTTGTCAGCTCCTCCCCAGAGCTGTTTTTT. This gives the protein CASSVVVSSSPELFF. Complete variable domain (other parts from reference TRBV9 and TRBJ2-2): DSGVTQTPKHLITATGQRVTLRCSPRSGDLSVYWYQQSLDQGLQFLIQYYNGEERAKGNILERFSAQQFPDLHSELNLSSLELGDSALYFCASSVVVSSSPELFFGEGSRLTVL.

This chain connects TRBV4-1 to TRBJ2-2; TRBD1 or TRBD2 may be the D gene (5 bases each). Trimming removed 3 bases from V and 6 bases from J, with 17 bases in between. The CDR3 has 16 amino acids. The germline V gene encodes CDR1 MGHRA and CDR2 YSYEKL. The CDR3 DNA sequence: TGCGCCAGCAGCCACCCCCCGGGGTGGGGGTCCGGGGAGCTGTTTTTT. Its protein product is CASSHPPGWGSGELFF.

The DNA for the CDR3 is TGTGCCAGCCGAAGCTCAGGACCACAAGGCAAAGAAAAACTGTTTTTT. It specifies CASRSSGPQGKEKLFF. J is TRBJ1-4 and V is TRBV7-9; D is unclear. The germline CDR1 and CDR2 sequences are SEHNR and FQNEAQ (reference sequence). Between the trimmed V and J ends, which lost 8 bases and 8 bases, there was a span of 24 bases. This CDR3 comprises 16 residues.

The CDR3 region is CASSPPGKAPTEAFF. The CDR3 DNA reads TGTGCCAGCAGCCCCCCGGGGAAGGCTCCCACTGAAGCTTTCTTT. The genes are TRBV7-3 and TRBJ1-1, with D uncertain. Germline loops: CDR1 SGHTA, CDR2 FQGTGA. V dropped 5 bases and J dropped 4 bases, with 17 bases sitting between them. The CDR3 has 15 residues.

The V gene is TRBV6-2 or TRBV6-3, the J gene TRBJ1-1; D is unresolved. Germline values: CDR1 MNHEY, CDR2 SVGEGT. Deletions cut 3 bases from V and 7 bases from J, with 9 bases between. The CDR3 covers 12 residues. The CDR3 region has the DNA TGTGCCAGCAGTTATACTAGTGGTGAAGCTTTCTTT. This translates into CASSYTSGEAFF.

V usage is TRBV7-9 and J usage is TRBJ1-2; D is ambiguous. Trimming pared 4 bases from V and 2 bases from J, leaving 17 bases between. Germline values: CDR1 SEHNR, CDR2 FQNEAQ (reference sequence). The CDR3 extends over 16 amino acids. CDR3 loop: CASSSQKTRYNYGYTF. The CDR3 DNA reads TGTGCCAGCAGCTCGCAAAAAACACGTTACAACTATGGCTACACCTTC.

V gene TRBV19 combines with J gene TRBJ2-7; D is unclear. The CDR3 consists of 12 residues. Germline V CDR1 and CDR2: LNHDA, SQIVND (reference sequence). V lost 11 bases and J 0 bases, leaving 11 bases between the germline ends. For the CDR3, the DNA is TGTGCCTCCATCGGTGCCTCCTACGAGCAGTACTTC. This sequence encodes CASIGASYEQYF.

This clone is a singleton in its sample. The CDR3 bases are TGTGCCATCCGGACTAGCGGGGGACTCGGAGAGACCCAGTACTTC. This sequence encodes CAIRTSGGLGETQYF. The chain recombines TRBV10-3 with TRBJ2-5; 13 nucleotides match TRBD2. CDR1 and CDR2 from the germline V gene are ENHRY and SYGVKD. The CDR3 is 15 amino acids. J was trimmed by 4 bases and V by 8 bases; bases with no gene match: 7.

The sample holds one count of this clone. This chain uses TRBV2 with TRBJ1-1; D perhaps matches TRBD1 (6 bases). The germline gives CDR1 SNHLY, CDR2 FYNNEI. The CDR3 length is 14 residues. The germline V and J ends were trimmed by 4 bases and 4 bases, with 13 bases remaining between them. For the CDR3, the DNA is TGTGCCAGCAGTGTAGAGGGGGTTGGCACTGAAGCTTTCTTT. Its protein product is CASSVEGVGTEAFF.

This rearrangement joins TRBV28 to TRBJ2-7; no reliable D call. Germline V gene data show CDR1 as MDHEN and CDR2 as SYDVKM. The V end lost 3 bases, the J end lost 2 bases, and 5 bases lay between the germline ends. The CDR3 sequence is 12 residues long. CDR3 nucleotide sequence: TGTGCCAGCAGTTTCGCTCCCTACGAGCAGTACTTC. Translating it yields CASSFAPYEQYF.